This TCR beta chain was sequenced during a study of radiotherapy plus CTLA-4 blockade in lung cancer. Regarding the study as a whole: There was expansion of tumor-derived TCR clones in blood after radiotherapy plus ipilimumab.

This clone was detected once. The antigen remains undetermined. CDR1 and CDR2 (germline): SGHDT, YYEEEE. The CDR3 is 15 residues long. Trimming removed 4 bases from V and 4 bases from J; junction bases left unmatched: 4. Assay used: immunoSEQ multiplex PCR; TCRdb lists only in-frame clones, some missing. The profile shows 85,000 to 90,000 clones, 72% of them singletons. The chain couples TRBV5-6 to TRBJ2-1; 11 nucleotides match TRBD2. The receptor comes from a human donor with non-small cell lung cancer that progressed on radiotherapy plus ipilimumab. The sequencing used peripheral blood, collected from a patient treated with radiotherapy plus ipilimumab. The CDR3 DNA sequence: TGTGCCAGCAGCCCCTGGACTAGCGGGTACAATGAGCAGTTCTTC. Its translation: CASSPWTSGYNEQFF.